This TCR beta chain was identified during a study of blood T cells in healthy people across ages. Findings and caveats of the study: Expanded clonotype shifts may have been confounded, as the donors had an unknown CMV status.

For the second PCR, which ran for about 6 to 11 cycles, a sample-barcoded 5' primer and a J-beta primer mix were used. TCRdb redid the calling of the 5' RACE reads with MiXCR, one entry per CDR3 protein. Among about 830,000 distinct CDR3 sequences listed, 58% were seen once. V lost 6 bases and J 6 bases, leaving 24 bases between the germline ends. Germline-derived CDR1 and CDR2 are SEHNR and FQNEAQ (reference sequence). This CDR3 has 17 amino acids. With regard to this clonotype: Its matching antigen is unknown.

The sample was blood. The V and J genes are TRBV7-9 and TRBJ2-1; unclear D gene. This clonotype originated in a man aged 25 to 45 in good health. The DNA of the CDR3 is TGTGCCAGCAGTTCGGCCCTCGGTCATCGGTCTAGCAATGAGCAGTTCTTC. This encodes CASSSALGHRSSNEQFF.